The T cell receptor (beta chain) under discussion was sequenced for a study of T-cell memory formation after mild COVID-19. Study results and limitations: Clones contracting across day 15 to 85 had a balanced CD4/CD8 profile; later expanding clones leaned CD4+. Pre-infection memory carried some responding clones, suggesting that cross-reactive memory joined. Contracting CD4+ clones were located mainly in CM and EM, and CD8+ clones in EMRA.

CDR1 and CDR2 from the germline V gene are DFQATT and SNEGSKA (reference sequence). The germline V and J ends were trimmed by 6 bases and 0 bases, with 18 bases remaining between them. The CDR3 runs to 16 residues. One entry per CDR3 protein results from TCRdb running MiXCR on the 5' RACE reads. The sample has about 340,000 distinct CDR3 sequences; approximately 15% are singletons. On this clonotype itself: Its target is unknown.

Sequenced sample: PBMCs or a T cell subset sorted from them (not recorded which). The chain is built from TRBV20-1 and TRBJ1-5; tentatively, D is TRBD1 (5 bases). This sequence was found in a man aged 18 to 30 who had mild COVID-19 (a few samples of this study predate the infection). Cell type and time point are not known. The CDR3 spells CSAAGLETYSNQPQHF. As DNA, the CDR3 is TGCAGTGCGGCAGGGCTAGAGACTTATAGCAATCAGCCCCAGCATTTT.